This record looks at one T cell receptor beta chain sequence and its context. The antigen is not known. Produced via immunoSEQ multiplex PCR; TCRdb's table is partial and in-frame only. The table includes about 43,000 clones, roughly 95% detected once. CDR3 size: 14 residues. J lost 9 bases, V lost 1 base, and 8 bases had no gene match. CDR1 is SQVTM and CDR2 is ANQGSEA in the germline V gene. These data come from a study of graft-versus-host responses after intestinal transplantation. Study as a whole: Each of the recipients got a multivisceral, liver-intestinal, or isolated intestinal transplant. All of the recipients had induction that used anti-thymocyte globulin, then tacrolimus and steroids for three to four years.

Whole-study results and caveats: GvH clones detected in recipient marrow included some appearing first in ileum or blood. Those patients showing graft-donor T cell macrochimerism displayed high graft-versus-host to host-versus-graft clonal ratios in allografts.

The sample consisted of PBMCs, taken approximately 350 days after intestinal transplant. The TCR comes from a human patient who received an intestinal transplant, so some T cells may come from the graft donor. V and J are TRBV29-1 and TRBJ2-1; the match to TRBD2 covers 8 bases. CDR3 region: CSVEGQRELAEQFF. Written as DNA, the CDR3 is TGCAGCGTTGAAGGCCAGCGGGAGTTAGCTGAGCAGTTCTTC.